The 18 T cell receptor beta chains listed next were all sequenced from one sample in a study of T-cell reconstitution after alpha-beta-depleted transplantation in children. The TCRbeta library incorporated unique molecular identifiers. Each CDR3 protein is one row after TCRdb ran MiXCR on the PCR reads. Of some 300,000 distinct CDR3 sequences in the sample, 10% were seen once. Here the sequenced sample was PBMCs, taken before TCRalphabeta/CD19-depleted stem cell transplant. The receptors were sampled from a boy under three years old with acute myeloid leukemia, due to receive a stem cell transplant.

This clonotype was counted many times. The chain combines TRBV6-2 or TRBV6-3 with TRBJ2-1, with 7 bases fitting TRBD2. The CDR3 is made up of 18 amino acids. CDR1 and CDR2 (germline): MNHEY, SVGEGT. Losses at the gene ends were 0 bases for V and 1 base for J; bases not matched to a gene: 9. This CDR3 reads CASSYSIGSGVSYNEQFF. The CDR3 DNA follows: TGTGCCAGCAGTTACTCGATTGGGAGCGGGGTGTCCTACAATGAGCAGTTCTTC.

This clonotype was picked up a small number of times. The chain carries TRBV20-1 and TRBJ2-7; D perhaps matches TRBD2 (6 bases). The V gene lost 5 bases and the J gene lost 3 bases, with 8 bases spanning the gap. This CDR3 region has 11 residues. The V gene's germline CDR1 is DFQATT and CDR2 SNEGSKA (reference sequence). The CDR3 reads CSAGGDYEQYF. CDR3 sequence (DNA): TGCAGTGCTGGAGGGGACTACGAGCAGTACTTC.

This clonotype appeared many times. This sequence joins TRBV5-1 and TRBJ1-1; D is undetermined. There are 14 residues in the CDR3. Germline V gives CDR1 SGHRS, CDR2 YFSETQ. The V gene lost 1 base and the J gene lost 1 base, with 8 bases spanning the gap. As DNA, the CDR3 is TGCGCCAGCAGCTTGCGACACTCGAACACTGAAGCTTTCTTT. It codes for CASSLRHSNTEAFF.

This clonotype was seen at least ten times. V gene TRBV12-3 or TRBV12-4 combines with J gene TRBJ2-4; 8 positions agree with TRBD1. The CDR3 has 15 residues. Unmatched junction bases numbered 4, after V lost 2 bases and J lost 4 bases. CDR3 sequence: CASSLRQGAKNIQYF. CDR3 DNA: TGTGCCAGCAGTTTAAGGCAGGGGGCGAAAAACATTCAGTACTTC.

This clonotype occurred many times. This chain links TRBV24-1 with TRBJ2-1; D is perhaps TRBD1 (6 bases). The CDR3 totals 16 residues. Trimming removed 5 bases from V and 0 bases from J, with 13 bases in between. Germline V CDR1 and CDR2: KGHDR, SFDVKD. CDR3: CATSGGQSISYNEQFF. CDR3 in DNA: TGTGCCACCAGTGGCGGACAGAGTATCTCCTACAATGAGCAGTTCTTC.

The sample holds many counts of this clonotype. The chain couples TRBV2 to TRBJ1-1, with 8 bases that match TRBD1. The trim removed 7 bases at V and 1 base at J, leaving 5 bases unmatched. From germline, CDR1 is SNHLY and CDR2 FYNNEI. The CDR3 extends over 14 amino acids. CDR3 bases: TGTGCCAGCATTAGGACAGGGCGGAACACTGAAGCTTTCTTT. This encodes CASIRTGRNTEAFF. Full variable domain (outside the CDR3, taken from reference TRBV2 and TRBJ1-1): EPEVTQTPSHQVTQMGQEVILRCVPISNHLYFYWYRQILGQKVEFLVSFYNNEISEKSEIFDDQFSVERPDGSNFTLKIRSTKLEDSAMYFCASIRTGRNTEAFFGQGTRLTVV.

This clonotype was counted only a few times. The chain joins TRBV11-3 to TRBJ2-6; D gene uncertain. Germline CDR1 is SGHNT and CDR2 is YENEEA. V lost 6 bases, J lost 4 bases, and 7 bases lay in between. The CDR3 length is 13 residues. Written as DNA, the CDR3 is TGTGCCAGCAGTACCTACGGGGCCAACGTCCTGACTTTC. Translated, it gives CASSTYGANVLTF.

The table lists this clonotype with a few counts. J is TRBJ2-7 and V is TRBV19; a possible D gene is TRBD1 (6 bases). Germline values: CDR1 LNHDA, CDR2 SQIVND (reference sequence). V lost 5 bases and J lost 5, with 10 bases in between. CDR3 size: 12 residues. The CDR3, as DNA: TGTGCCAGTAGTCAACAGGGAGACGAGCAGTACTTC. Translating it yields CASSQQGDEQYF. The entire variable domain, with the rest obtained from reference TRBV19 and TRBJ2-7, is as follows: DGGITQSPKYLFRKEGQNVTLSCEQNLNHDAMYWYRQDPGQGLRLIYYSQIVNDFQKGDIAEGYSVSREKKESFPLTVTSAQKNPTAFYLCASSQQGDEQYFGPGTRLTVT.

At least ten counts were recorded for this clonotype. The chain couples TRBV7-9 to TRBJ2-7; possibly TRBD1 for D (5 bases). The germline V gene encodes CDR1 SEHNR and CDR2 FQNEAQ (reference sequence). The CDR3 runs to 15 residues. V was pared by 4 bases and J by 4 bases, with 17 bases between. The chain's CDR3 is CASSYDRRKMYEQYF. The CDR3 DNA reads TGTGCCAGCAGCTACGACAGAAGAAAGATGTACGAGCAGTACTTC. Together with reference TRBV7-9 and TRBJ2-7, the CDR3 gives the full variable domain: DTGVSQNPRHKITKRGQNVTFRCDPISEHNRLYWYRQTLGQGPEFLTYFQNEAQLEKSRLLSDRFSAERPKGSFSTLEIQRTEQGDSAMYLCASSYDRRKMYEQYFGPGTRLTVT.

This clonotype was recorded at least ten times. The rearrangement links TRBV28 to TRBJ2-7, with 9 bases that match TRBD1. The germline V gene encodes CDR1 MDHEN and CDR2 SYDVKM. Germline trimming cut 5 bases from V and 6 bases from J; bases unmatched to any gene: 5. This CDR3 contains 13 residues. The CDR3 reads CASSPPDRGEQYF. The DNA for the CDR3 is TGTGCCAGCAGTCCCCCGGACAGGGGCGAGCAGTACTTC.

This clonotype was seen repeatedly, ten times or more. This sequence joins TRBV9 and TRBJ2-3; 8 bases line up with TRBD1. The CDR3 covers 16 residues. The ends lost 6 bases at V and 0 bases at J; junction bases unmatched: 9. The germline CDR1 and CDR2 sequences are SGDLS and YYNGEE. CDR3 amino acids: CASTGTGPPSTDTQYF. The CDR3 coding sequence is TGTGCCAGCACCGGGACAGGACCACCTAGCACAGATACGCAGTATTTT.

The chain has TRBV3-1 and TRBJ2-7; D may be TRBD2 (6 bases). Germline values: CDR1 LGHDT, CDR2 YNNKEL (reference sequence). Deletions cut 4 bases from V and 4 bases from J, with 14 bases between. The CDR3 length is 14 residues. The CDR3 region has the DNA TGTGCCAGCAGCCTTAAGGATGGGGGGTACGAGCAGTACTTC. Translated: CASSLKDGGYEQYF.

V gene TRBV12-3 or TRBV12-4 combines with J gene TRBJ2-5, with a possible D match to TRBD2 (6 bases). The CDR3 contains 16 residues. With 5 bases removed from V and 1 base from J, the gap between germline ends came to 17 bases. The CDR3 DNA reads as TGTGCCAGCAGTCCTAGTGAGGCGGGGATCCAAGAGACCCAGTACTTC. Residues: CASSPSEAGIQETQYF.

This clonotype was detected ten times or more. This chain joins TRBV7-9 and TRBJ1-1; D might be TRBD1 (6 bases). Deletions cut 5 bases from V and 1 base from J, with 14 bases between. The CDR3 totals 15 residues. Germline assignment: CDR1 SEHNR and CDR2 FQNEAQ (reference sequence). The DNA of the CDR3 is TGTGCCAGCAGCCCGAAGGGGGGCGCGAACACTGAAGCTTTCTTT. It translates to CASSPKGGANTEAFF.

Ten or more counts support this clonotype. This chain uses TRBV7-6 with TRBJ2-7; 11 nucleotides align to TRBD2. V dropped 1 base and J dropped 2; count of bases not matched to a gene: 13. The CDR3 is 19 amino acids. Germline assignment: CDR1 SGHVS and CDR2 FNYEAQ. Written as DNA, the CDR3 is TGTGCCAGCAGCTTAGACCCCCACCCGACTAGCGGGATAACCTACGAGCAGTACTTC. Residues: CASSLDPHPTSGITYEQYF.

The chain couples TRBV4-3 to TRBJ2-3; tentative D call: TRBD2 (6 bases). V lost 0 bases and J lost 3, with 13 bases in between. The CDR3 runs to 16 residues. CDR1 and CDR2 (germline): LGHNA, YSLEER. The chain's CDR3 is CASSQEPGTLTDTQYF. DNA for the CDR3: TGCGCCAGCAGCCAAGAGCCCGGGACTCTAACAGATACGCAGTATTTT.

A note on this clonotype: This clone may be a read error of a much larger clone one base away. The rearrangement links TRBV20-1 to TRBJ2-1; TRBD2 agrees at 9 bases. This CDR3 comprises 15 residues. V shed 0 bases and J 5 bases; nucleotides not matched to a gene: 5. Germline CDR1 reads DFQATT; CDR2 reads SNEGSKA (reference sequence). In nucleotides, the CDR3 is TGCAGTGCTAGAGATCCTAGCGGGGAAAACAATGAGCAGTTCTTC. Residues: CSARDPSGENNEQFF.

This clonotype showed up many times. This chain links TRBV18 with TRBJ2-1; D gene ambiguous. This CDR3 spans 13 amino acids. The V gene's germline CDR1 is KGHSH and CDR2 LQKENI. The V and J ends lost 4 bases and 7 bases respectively, with 11 bases between them. CDR3 sequence (DNA): TGTGCCAGCTCACGCCTTGAGAGGAATGAGCAGTTCTTC. Encoded protein: CASSRLERNEQFF.